Listed here is a single T cell receptor beta chain. In the original workflow: Scientists estimated how many nucleated cells there were by amplifying reference gene primers. The repertoire was sequenced with immunoSEQ multiplex PCR; TCRdb's copy has only in-frame clones and lacks some. Clone size and the V and J calls come from that table; the DNA yielded D and trimming. The profile covers 100,000 to 150,000 clones, with about 80% appearing a single time and approximately 12% taken by the ten largest. This sample is part of a study of blood T cell repertoires in COVID-19. For the study at large: Researchers got acute and convalescent COVID-19 samples from the United States, Italy and Spain. PBMCs, B-cell-depleted T cells, or T cells were the source of the cDNA or gDNA that made up the material.

V was pared by 3 bases and J by 3 bases, with 12 bases between. Germline values: CDR1 SGHTA, CDR2 FQGNSA. CDR3 length equals 15 residues. The sequence was collected from a man in his sixties with acute or convalescent COVID-19. The sample consisted of peripheral blood. The rearrangement joins TRBV7-2 to TRBJ1-5, with D unclear. The CDR3 loop reads CASSFGSGSNQPQHF. Written as DNA, the CDR3 is TGTGCCAGCAGCTTTGGCAGCGGATCCAATCAGCCCCAGCATTTT.